Listed below are T cell receptor beta chains from one sample, sequenced in a study of shared T cell receptors in the human thymus. This table comes from immunoSEQ multiplex PCR, and its TCRdb copy is limited to in-frame clones, with some not included. Among approximately 68,000 clones listed, 90% to 95% were seen once. What was sequenced was thymocytes. All receptors come from a human donor. Each CDR3 is given with its conserved first and last residue. The order of the fields is clone size, D gene, J gene, V gene, CDR3 protein, CDR3 DNA. D genes are given only for firm matches. The size field is filled for only some rows; it gives once, few, many or a size class.

NA | TRBD2 | TRBJ2-1 | TRBV27 | CASSLKSSGGTGSGNEQFF | TGTGCCAGCAGTTTAAAGAGTAGCGGGGGGACAGGTAGTGGCAATGAGCAGTTCTTC
NA | NA | TRBJ2-2 | TRBV5-4 | CASSLVQGPSTGELFF | TGTGCCAGCAGCTTGGTACAGGGCCCATCCACCGGGGAGCTGTTTTTT
NA | NA | TRBJ2-2 | TRBV7-9 | CASSLVWPTETGELFF | TGTGCCAGCAGCTTAGTTTGGCCCACAGAGACCGGGGAGCTGTTTTTT
NA | TRBD2 | TRBJ2-7 | TRBV4-2 | CASSYNSGRAVLPYEQYF | TGTGCCAGCAGCTATAACAGTGGGAGGGCCGTCCTACCCTACGAGCAGTACTTC
NA | NA | TRBJ1-3 | TRBV2 | CASSPRADGDRVPTIYF | TGTGCCAGCAGTCCTCGCGCAGACGGGGACCGCGTGCCCACCATATATTTT
NA | NA | TRBJ1-4 | TRBV12-5 | CASGSFDQLGEKLFF | TGTGCTAGTGGTTCCTTTGACCAACTCGGGGAAAAACTGTTTTTT
NA | NA | TRBJ2-6 | TRBV19 | CASSAHGTSRANVLTF | TGTGCCAGTAGTGCCCATGGGACAAGTCGGGCCAACGTCCTGACTTTC
NA | TRBD2 | TRBJ2-7 | TRBV4-1 | CASSHFSPGGTTNSGQYF | TGCGCCAGCAGCCATTTCTCCCCTGGGGGGACTACCAATTCGGGGCAGTACTTC
NA | NA | TRBJ1-5 | TRBV4-3 | CASSQGRKGQPQHF | TGCGCCAGCAGCCAAGGACGAAAAGGACAGCCCCAGCATTTT
NA | TRBD1 | TRBJ2-3 | TRBV6-6 | CASSFSDRVTTDTQYF | TGTGCCAGCAGTTTTTCCGACAGGGTGACTACAGATACGCAGTATTTT
NA | NA | TRBJ1-2 | TRBV7-2 | CASTTLYCGAKDNYGYTF | TGTGCCAGCACCACTTTATATTGCGGGGCCAAGGATAACTATGGCTACACCTTC
NA | TRBD1 | TRBJ1-2 | TRBV12-5 | CASGFRTGTVSDYGYTF | TGTGCTAGTGGTTTCCGGACAGGGACGGTATCAGACTATGGCTACACCTTC
NA | NA | TRBJ1-2 | TRBV11-2 | CASSTATNYGYTF | TGTGCCAGCAGCACCGCGACTAACTATGGCTACACCTTC
once | NA | TRBJ1-2 | TRBV27 | CASSWKGADYFNYGYTF | TGTGCCAGCAGTTGGAAAGGGGCAGACTACTTCAACTATGGCTACACCTTC
NA | TRBD2 | TRBJ2-3 | TRBV7-2 | CASSRGETRGAPTDTQYF | TGTGCCAGCAGCCGAGGAGAGACGCGGGGGGCACCCACAGATACGCAGTATTTT
NA | NA | TRBJ2-7 | TRBV7-2 | CASSQDPCPGTETYEQYF | TGTGCCAGCAGCCAAGATCCGTGTCCCGGGACCGAGACCTACGAGCAGTACTTC
NA | NA | TRBJ2-5 | TRBV6-4 | CASSDQTVEETQYF | TGTGCCAGCAGTGACCAGACAGTAGAAGAGACCCAGTACTTC
NA | NA | TRBJ1-1 | TRBV5-5 | CASSRTVGATEAFF | TGTGCCAGCAGCCGGACCGTTGGGGCCACTGAAGCTTTCTTT
NA | TRBD2 | TRBJ2-1 | TRBV6-5 | CASREIAGGYNEQFF | TGTGCCAGCAGAGAAATAGCGGGGGGTTACAATGAGCAGTTCTTC
NA | NA | TRBJ1-1 | TRBV7-9 | CASSLRIVKEAFF | TGTGCCAGCAGCCTCCGGATTGTTAAGGAAGCTTTCTTT
NA | NA | TRBJ2-6 | TRBV5-1 | CASSLGLPGVYSGANVLTF | TGCGCCAGCAGCTTGGGGCTGCCAGGGGTCTACTCTGGGGCCAACGTCCTGACTTTC